The 5 T cell receptor beta chains reported below all come from one sample, sequenced in a study of T cells in narcolepsy. Profiled with immunoSEQ multiplex PCR; TCRdb holds only in-frame clones, not every one. The repertoire holds 27,000 or so clones, 80% to 90% seen once, with approximately 1.2% in the top ten. Sequencing was done on a sample of CD45RA- memory CD4+ T cells from PBMCs. These receptors all stem from a human donor with narcolepsy.

The chain recombines TRBV19 with TRBJ2-3; D possibly corresponds to TRBD2 (6 bases). Germline CDR1 and CDR2: LNHDA and SQIVND (reference sequence). Trimming shortened V by 6 bases and J by 4 bases, and 14 bases separated the two germline ends. The CDR3 loop spans 14 amino acids. The CDR3 region is CASRFNAGSDTQYF. The CDR3 coding sequence is TGTGCCAGTAGGTTTAACGCGGGATCAGATACGCAGTATTTT.

The V gene is TRBV5-1, the J gene TRBJ2-7; no clear D gene. V gave up 1 base and J gave up 2 bases, with 10 bases separating them. Germline-derived CDR1 and CDR2 are SGHRS and YFSETQ. There are 14 residues in the CDR3. CDR3 sequence: CASSLLGHTYEQYF. In DNA, the CDR3 is TGCGCCAGCAGCTTGCTAGGTCACACCTACGAGCAGTACTTC.

This clone was counted between two and nine times. The V call is TRBV6-5, the J call TRBJ1-6; D remains ambiguous. Between the trimmed V and J ends, which lost 4 bases and 8 bases, there was a span of 6 bases. Germline values: CDR1 MNHEY, CDR2 SVGAGI. This CDR3 region has 12 residues. In DNA, the CDR3 is TGTGCCAGCAGTTTCCAGGATTCACCCCTCCACTTT. Translated, it gives CASSFQDSPLHF.

This rearrangement joins TRBV14 to TRBJ2-2; D is possibly TRBD1 (6 bases). The CDR3 loop spans 15 amino acids. V lost 4 bases and J 8 bases, leaving 17 bases between the germline ends. The germline gives CDR1 SGHDN, CDR2 FVKESK. CDR3 coding DNA: TGTGCCAGCAGCCCAGGTGACAGGCCAACGGGGGAGCTGTTTTTT. It codes for CASSPGDRPTGELFF.

In its sample, this clone was seen once. In DNA, the CDR3 is TGTGCCAGCAGCTTCGGGACTAGCGGGAGGGCCTACGAGCAGTACTTC. Amino acids: CASSFGTSGRAYEQYF. The J gene is TRBJ2-7, the V gene TRBV11-2, with 16 bases that match TRBD2. The CDR3 covers 16 residues. In germline, CDR1 is SGHAT, CDR2 FQNNGV. V was pared by 3 bases and J by 2 bases, with 1 base of the junction left unmatched.